This T cell receptor (beta chain) was recorded in a study of control samples from healthy donors and cancer patients. Data came from immunoSEQ multiplex PCR; TCRdb stores just in-frame clones and leaves some out. The data hold some 95,000 clones, with roughly 92% observed a single time. V gave up 0 bases and J gave up 1 base, with 12 bases separating them. The CDR3 consists of 16 residues. From germline, CDR1 is LGHNA and CDR2 YNFKEQ. This clonotype originated in a human donor in good health. The donor label of this sample is uncertain. Material: blood. J is TRBJ1-2 and V is TRBV4-2; unclear D gene. This chain's CDR3 is CASSQETPAFNYGYTF. The CDR3 DNA is TGTGCCAGCAGCCAAGAGACCCCAGCCTTTAACTATGGCTACACCTTC.